This T cell receptor (beta chain) derives from a study of T cell changes during pregnancy in multiple sclerosis. CDR1 and CDR2 from the germline V gene are SGHTA and FQGNSA. V dropped 3 bases and J dropped 5 bases, with 16 bases sitting between them. The CDR3 spans 15 residues. Only in-frame clones appear in the TCRdb table, and some are missing; sequencing was by immunoSEQ multiplex PCR. This table has 85,000 to 90,000 clones, around 90% appearing once. Sequenced here: peripheral blood, sampled in the first trimester of pregnancy. The chain employs TRBV7-2 and TRBJ1-1; D possibly corresponds to TRBD1 (5 bases). The sequence derives from a female donor in good health, enrolled as a control in a pregnancy study. The CDR3 coding sequence is TGTGCCAGCAGCTTGACGGGGGGAACTGGGACTGAAGCTTTCTTT. Protein sequence: CASSLTGGTGTEAFF.